This entry lists 15 T cell receptor beta chains sequenced from one sample in a study of CXCR3-negative and CXCR3-positive naive CD8 T cells. Preparation of TRB cDNA libraries relied on 5' RACE carrying UMI labels. TCRdb reprocessed the 5' RACE reads and reports one entry per CDR3 protein, with no DNA. This table holds around 150,000 distinct CDR3 sequences. Findings and caveats of the study: TRB CDR3s were more hydrophobic in CXCR3-positive than in CXCR3-negative naive cells.

The antigens of these receptors remain unknown. Material: naive CXCR3+ CD8+ T cells from blood. Subset reported: CD45RO-CCR7+CD27+CD95- naive CD8+ T cells expressing CXCR3 (TNR3+). These receptors were obtained from a human donor in good health. Some clones in this sample may be carry-over from other donors' samples.

The chain employs TRBV4-3 and TRBJ1-2; the D call from TCRdb, TRBD1, cannot be confirmed without DNA. The CDR3 sequence is 14 residues long. Germline V CDR1 and CDR2: LGHNA, YSLEER. Here the CDR3 reads CASSQVGTAYGYTF.

This chain links TRBV28 with TRBJ2-7; the D call from TCRdb, TRBD1, cannot be confirmed without DNA. The germline V gene has CDR1 MDHEN and CDR2 SYDVKM. The CDR3 has 14 residues. CDR3 sequence reads: CASTSGQGGEEQYF.

The V call is TRBV9, the J call TRBJ2-7; TCRdb calls TRBD2, which cannot be checked without DNA. Germline V gene sequence: CDR1 SGDLS, CDR2 YYNGEE. The CDR3 runs to 17 residues. The CDR3: CASSDGVDGLAPYEQYF.

This rearrangement joins TRBV7-2 to TRBJ2-3; TCRdb indicates TRBD2, and absent DNA this call remains unverified. The CDR3 runs 14 residues. CDR1 and CDR2 from the germline V gene are SGHTA and FQGNSA. CDR3 loop: CASSLLALTDTQYF. The complete variable domain, with remaining parts taken from reference TRBV7-2 and TRBJ2-3, reads GAGVSQSPSNKVTEKGKDVELRCDPISGHTALYWYRQSLGQGLEFLIYFQGNSAPDKSGLPSDRFSAERTGGSVSTLTIQRTQQEDSAVYLCASSLLALTDTQYFGPGTRLTVL.

This chain uses TRBV5-1 with TRBJ2-1. CDR1 is SGHRS and CDR2 is YFSETQ in the germline V gene. This CDR3 is 15 amino acids long. The CDR3 sequence is CASSSDWTTYNEQFF.

The V gene is TRBV5-1, the J gene TRBJ1-5; the TRBD1 assignment by TCRdb is unverifiable without DNA. Germline V gene data show CDR1 as SGHRS and CDR2 as YFSETQ. The CDR3 is 17 residues long. The CDR3 reads CASSLWGGQGSNQPQHF.

The gene calls are TRBV7-9 and TRBJ1-2; the D call of TRBD1 rests on TCRdb alone, since no DNA is present to check it. Germline CDR1 SEHNR, CDR2 FQNEAQ (reference sequence). CDR3 length equals 13 residues. The CDR3 sequence is CASSGDTNYGYTF.

This rearrangement joins TRBV29-1 to TRBJ2-7; TCRdb picks TRBD1, but there is no DNA to check that call. The CDR3 runs 15 residues. The germline gives CDR1 SQVTM, CDR2 ANQGSEA. CDR3 residues: CSVEGDRPPLYEQYF.

The V and J genes are TRBV7-9 and TRBJ1-1; TCRdb's D call, TRBD1, is unchecked because there is no DNA. There are 17 residues in the CDR3. Germline assignment: CDR1 SEHNR and CDR2 FQNEAQ (reference sequence). CDR3: CASSFPSTDKMNTEAFF.

The chain carries TRBV9 and TRBJ2-7; there is no DNA to check the TCRdb D call of TRBD2. The V gene's germline CDR1 is SGDLS and CDR2 YYNGEE. CDR3 length: 15 residues. CDR3: CASSLGLQGHYEQYF.

The chain is built from TRBV11-2 and TRBJ2-5; TCRdb's D call, TRBD1, is unchecked because there is no DNA. Germline CDR1 SGHAT, CDR2 FQNNGV. This CDR3 contains 15 residues. The CDR3: CASAPAGRRGETQYF.

The genes are TRBV4-1 and TRBJ1-5; TCRdb gives TRBD1 as the D gene, but with no DNA this cannot be confirmed. CDR3 length: 14 residues. Per the germline V gene, CDR1 is MGHRA and CDR2 is YSYEKL. This CDR3 is CASSHPTGYQPQHF.

The chain is built from TRBV4-2 and TRBJ2-7; there is no DNA to check the TCRdb D call of TRBD1. Germline loops: CDR1 LGHNA, CDR2 YNFKEQ. The CDR3 loop spans 17 amino acids. The CDR3 here is CASSQAYRDTGAYEQYF.

The chain joins TRBV6-2 or TRBV6-3 to TRBJ2-3; checking the TCRdb D call of TRBD2 is not possible without DNA. The CDR3 consists of 13 residues. Germline V gene data show CDR1 as MNHEY and CDR2 as SVGEGT. The CDR3 sequence is CASSRGLTDTQYF.

The J gene is TRBJ2-2, the V gene TRBV2. This CDR3 comprises 14 residues. Germline assignment: CDR1 SNHLY and CDR2 FYNNEI. CDR3 protein: CASSEAGRTGELFF.